A selection of T cell receptor beta chains follows, all from one sample in a study of a mutant IDH1 vaccine in newly diagnosed glioma. Their target antigens are unknown. Assay used: immunoSEQ multiplex PCR; TCRdb lists only in-frame clones, some missing. The data show some 33,000 clones, with approximately 90% seen just once and more than 2.5% held by the top ten. This material consisted of PBMCs, taken from a glioma patient whose treatment included an IDH1 peptide vaccine. These TCRs come from a man aged 40-55 years with glioma. The CDR3 runs from the conserved cysteine through the conserved F or W. Each record gives: clone size, J gene, V gene, D gene, CDR3 length, CDR3 DNA, CDR3 protein. A D gene is named only where the DNA matches it firmly. Only some rows state a clone size, as once, few, many or a class for expanded clones.

NA | TRBJ2-5 | TRBV15 | NA | 17 | TGTGCCACCAGCCCCGACCGACTAGTAACTTTGGGGGAGACCCAGTACTTC | CATSPDRLVTLGETQYF
NA | TRBJ2-3 | TRBV10-3 | NA | 14 | TGTGCCATCACTGCAGGGGAAAGCACAGATACGCAGTATTTT | CAITAGESTDTQYF
few | TRBJ1-2 | TRBV7-2 | NA | 15 | TGTGCCAGCAGCTTAAGTTCAGGGACTAACTATGGCTACACCTTC | CASSLSSGTNYGYTF
NA | TRBJ1-1 | TRBV6-5 | NA | 15 | TGTGCCAGCAGTGGACGGGAGAACATGAACACTGAAGCTTTCTTT | CASSGRENMNTEAFF
once | TRBJ1-2 | TRBV28 | NA | 16 | TGTGCCAGCAGTTTAAGGGGGACTCAGACTAACTATGGCTACACCTTC | CASSLRGTQTNYGYTF
NA | TRBJ2-7 | TRBV28 | TRBD1 | 18 | TGTGCCAGCAGTGGCATCCGGGACAGGGGCCCTAGCTCCTACGAGCAGTACTTC | CASSGIRDRGPSSYEQYF
NA | TRBJ1-2 | TRBV30 | NA | 13 | TGTGCCTGGAGTGTTGGGTTAAGGGTTGGCTACACCTTC | CAWSVGLRVGYTF
NA | TRBJ2-7 | TRBV5-4 | NA | 14 | TGTGCCAGCAGCTTTAGGGGGAATTCCTACGAGCAGTACTTC | CASSFRGNSYEQYF
NA | TRBJ2-5 | TRBV10-3 | NA | 12 | TGTGCCATCAGTGAAGGGGACGAGACCCAGTACTTC | CAISEGDETQYF
once | TRBJ2-5 | TRBV5-1 | NA | 14 | TGCGCCAGCAGCTTTCCGGGACCCCAAGAGACCCAGTACTTC | CASSFPGPQETQYF
NA | TRBJ2-5 | TRBV12-5 | NA | 15 | TGTGCTAGTGGTCAAGAAACAGGGAACCAAGAGACCCAGTACTTC | CASGQETGNQETQYF
few | TRBJ2-7 | TRBV2 | TRBD2 | 12 | TGTGCCAGCAGTTTACAAGCGGGGGAGCAGTACTTC | CASSLQAGEQYF
NA | TRBJ1-1 | TRBV6-5 | NA | 14 | TGTGCCAGCGGGGACCAAGTGGGGGGCACTGAAGCTTTCTTT | CASGDQVGGTEAFF
NA | TRBJ2-5 | TRBV28 | NA | 17 | TGTGCCAGCAATCACCCCGGGGAGGGGGCCTATTATGAGACCCAGTACTTC | CASNHPGEGAYYETQYF
NA | TRBJ2-7 | TRBV5-1 | TRBD1 | 15 | TGCGCCAGCAGCCCGGAAGGGACAGCAACCTACGAGCAGTACTTC | CASSPEGTATYEQYF